One T cell receptor (beta chain) is described in this entry. Original handling: Quantification of nucleated cells was approximated via reference gene primer amplification. Method: immunoSEQ multiplex PCR; TCRdb's copy keeps in-frame clones and lacks some. From that table come the V and J calls and clone size; the DNA was used to work out D and trimming. The table records roughly 170,000 clones, around 90% of them present only once. The sample is drawn from a study of blood T cell repertoires in COVID-19. Whole-study context: Acute and convalescent COVID-19 specimens originated in the United States, Italy and Spain. Sample material is recorded as cDNA or gDNA derived from T cells, B-cell-depleted T cells, or PBMCs.

Germline assignment: CDR1 SGHNT and CDR2 YYREEE (reference sequence). The CDR3 has 14 amino acids. The junction had 5 bases not matched to a gene; V was cut back by 7 bases and J by 2 bases. This chain links TRBV5-4 with TRBJ1-3; the match to TRBD1 covers 8 bases. This receptor was obtained from a man between 60 and 75 years old with acute or convalescent COVID-19. The sequenced sample was peripheral blood. In DNA form, the CDR3 reads TGTGCCAGCTCTTTACAGGGGGCTGGAAACACCATATATTTT. It specifies CASSLQGAGNTIYF. Looking up the rest from reference TRBV5-4 and TRBJ1-3 gives the full variable domain: ETGVTQSPTHLIKTRGQQVTLRCSSQSGHNTVSWYQQALGQGPQFIFQYYREEENGRGNFPPRFSGLQFPNYSSELNVNALELDDSALYLCASSLQGAGNTIYFGEGSWLTVV.